These 27 T cell receptor beta chains share one sample of origin, sequenced in a study of blood T cells in healthy people across ages. The use of a sample-barcoded 5' primer and a J-beta primer mix characterized a second PCR of about 7 to 12 cycles. Each CDR3 protein is one row after TCRdb ran MiXCR on the 5' RACE reads. The sample carries some 1.5 million distinct CDR3 sequences, roughly 27% recorded once. The sample consisted of blood. These receptor sequences come from a woman younger than 45 in good health.

This clonotype has more than one count but fewer than ten. The V call is TRBV11-2, the J call TRBJ2-4, with D possibly being TRBD1 (5 bases). V dropped 5 bases and J dropped 7 bases, with 12 bases sitting between them. This CDR3 is 13 amino acids long. CDR1 is SGHAT and CDR2 is FQNNGV in the germline V gene. The CDR3, as DNA: TGTGCCAGCAGCACACCAGGGTCTAACATTCAGTACTTC. This gives the protein CASSTPGSNIQYF.

This clonotype appeared a few times. V usage is TRBV20-1 and J usage is TRBJ2-7; 8 nucleotides align to TRBD2. Germline CDR1 is DFQATT and CDR2 is SNEGSKA (reference sequence). Losses at the gene ends were 6 bases for V and 2 bases for J; bases not matched to a gene: 9. CDR3 length: 14 amino acids. CDR3 sequence (DNA): TGCAGTGCCCTCACTAGCGGACAGACCTACGAGCAGTACTTC. Translation gives CSALTSGQTYEQYF.

The chain recombines TRBV3-1 with TRBJ2-7; 9 positions match TRBD2. J was trimmed by 4 bases and V by 1 base; bases with no gene match: 5. This CDR3 comprises 15 residues. CDR1 is LGHDT and CDR2 is YNNKEL in the germline V gene (reference sequence). Written as DNA, the CDR3 is TGTGCCAGCAGCCAAGTTAATAGCGGGGGATACGAGCAGTACTTC. This translates into CASSQVNSGGYEQYF.

Only one count was recorded for this clonotype. The chain employs TRBV5-6 and TRBJ2-1; possible D gene TRBD2, 5 bases. V was clipped by 2 bases and J by 8 bases, with 14 bases between them. Germline V gene data show CDR1 as SGHDT and CDR2 as YYEEEE. CDR3 length: 14 amino acids. CDR3 amino acids: CASSFDYYGDEQFF. Written as DNA, the CDR3 is TGTGCCAGCAGCTTCGACTACTACGGCGATGAGCAGTTCTTC. Supplemented by reference TRBV5-6 and TRBJ2-1, the full variable domain reads DAGVTQSPTHLIKTRGQQVTLRCSPKSGHDTVSWYQQALGQGPQFIFQYYEEEERQRGNFPDRFSGHQFPNYSSELNVNALLLGDSALYLCASSFDYYGDEQFFGPGTRLTVL.

V gene TRBV6-2 or TRBV6-3 combines with J gene TRBJ2-7; perhaps TRBD1 as D (5 bases). Trimming shortened V by 6 bases and J by 0 bases, and 12 bases separated the two germline ends. The V gene's germline CDR1 is MNHEY and CDR2 SVGEGT. The CDR3 is 14 residues long. The CDR3 coding sequence is TGTGCCAGCAGGCCGACAGCCTCCTCCTACGAGCAGTACTTC. Its translation: CASRPTASSYEQYF.

This clonotype has a handful of counts. The genes are TRBV7-9 and TRBJ2-7; possibly TRBD2 for D (5 bases). The CDR3 runs to 10 residues. Germline loops: CDR1 SEHNR, CDR2 FQNEAQ (reference sequence). The V gene lost 8 bases and the J gene lost 6 bases, with 8 bases spanning the gap. The CDR3 bases are TGTGCCAGCGCGGCGGGCGAGCAGTACTTC. This translates into CASAAGEQYF. Full variable domain (outside the CDR3, taken from reference TRBV7-9 and TRBJ2-7): DTGVSQNPRHKITKRGQNVTFRCDPISEHNRLYWYRQTLGQGPEFLTYFQNEAQLEKSRLLSDRFSAERPKGSFSTLEIQRTEQGDSAMYLCASAAGEQYFGPGTRLTVT.

This clonotype has a handful of counts. This sequence joins TRBV5-1 and TRBJ2-3; 10 bases map to TRBD2. Trimming at V came to 4 bases and at J to 5 bases, leaving 10 bases not matched to a gene. The CDR3 totals 16 residues. Germline V gene data show CDR1 as SGHRS and CDR2 as YFSETQ. The CDR3 loop is CASSPTSGLSGDTQYF. The CDR3 nucleotides read TGCGCCAGCAGCCCGACTAGCGGGCTCTCGGGAGATACGCAGTATTTT.

In regard to this clonotype: Being one base from a much bigger clone, this may be a read error. This chain connects TRBV18 to TRBJ2-5, with 12 bases fitting TRBD1. The closer fit of TRBJ2-7 to the DNA end suggests the J call may be wrong. This CDR3 has 14 amino acids. The V gene's germline CDR1 is KGHSH and CDR2 LQKENI. The CDR3 DNA is TGTGCCAGCCTTCCCGGGACAGGGGGCCACGAGCAGTACTTC. It yields the protein CASLPGTGGHEQYF.

This clonotype appeared a few times. This chain links TRBV12-3 or TRBV12-4 with TRBJ2-4; D could derive from TRBD1 or TRBD2 (5 bases each). The J call may be incorrect, as the DNA end agrees better with TRBJ2-7. The CDR3 is made up of 16 amino acids. For the CDR3, the DNA is TGTGCCAGCAGTCGGGACGCCATAAACCCCTCTTACGAGCAGTACTTC. Translating it yields CASSRDAINPSYEQYF.

V usage is TRBV7-2 and J usage is TRBJ1-1; 7 bases align to TRBD1. The CDR3 is 14 residues long. The junction had 7 bases not matched to a gene; V was cut back by 0 bases and J by 9 bases. The V gene's germline CDR1 is SGHTA and CDR2 FQGNSA. The CDR3 nucleotides read TGTGCCAGCAGCTTAGCGATAGACAGGGAACAAGCTTTCTTT. Protein sequence: CASSLAIDREQAFF.

This clonotype was counted between two and nine times. One base away lies a much larger clone, so this may be a sequencing read error. The genes are TRBV7-3 and TRBJ2-1, with D maybe TRBD2 (6 bases). CDR1 is SGHTA and CDR2 is FQGTGA in the germline V gene. This CDR3 spans 15 amino acids. The V and J ends lost 2 bases and 6 bases respectively, with 14 bases between them. CDR3 protein: CASSLSRQGGNEQFF. CDR3 DNA: TGTGCCAGCAGCTTATCCCGGCAGGGAGGCAATGAGCAGTTCTTC.

In its sample, this clonotype was seen many times. This chain joins TRBV6-1 and TRBJ2-5; D uncertain. Germline V gene data show CDR1 as MNHNS and CDR2 as SASEGT. There are 10 residues in the CDR3. The V end was cut by 2 bases, the J end by 10 bases, with 5 bases between. For the CDR3, the DNA is TGTGCCAGCAGTGAATGGGACCAGTACTTC. Protein sequence: CASSEWDQYF.

The gene calls are TRBV28 and TRBJ2-1; 7 bases match TRBD1. This CDR3 contains 14 residues. Germline loops: CDR1 MDHEN, CDR2 SYDVKM. J was trimmed by 10 bases and V by 2 bases; bases with no gene match: 8. CDR3 sequence: CASSLVYTRGEQFF. The CDR3 DNA reads as TGTGCCAGCAGTTTAGTGTACACCAGGGGGGAGCAGTTCTTC.

This clonotype was seen only a few times. The chain has TRBV29-1 and TRBJ1-5; 8 nucleotides match TRBD1. Per the germline V gene, CDR1 is SQVTM and CDR2 is ANQGSEA. The CDR3 totals 13 residues. The V and J ends lost 7 bases and 3 bases, in that order; junction bases with no gene match: 5. CDR3 DNA: TGCAGCGCCAGGACAGGGTACAATCAGCCCCAGCATTTT. Translation gives CSARTGYNQPQHF.

The rearrangement uses TRBV7-2 and TRBJ2-1; 9 bases are shared with TRBD2. V was pared by 5 bases and J by 8 bases, with 13 bases of the junction left unmatched. Germline CDR1 is SGHTA and CDR2 is FQGNSA. The length of the CDR3 is 16 residues. The CDR3 DNA reads as TGTGCCAGCAGCCTTGATGGGCTAGCGGGATGGGATGAGCAGTTCTTC. Protein: CASSLDGLAGWDEQFF.

This clonotype was seen ten or more times. The rearrangement uses TRBV5-1 and TRBJ2-1; 7 bases agree with TRBD1. Germline V gene lookup returns CDR1 SGHRS and CDR2 YFSETQ. The junction had 7 bases not matched to a gene; V was cut back by 1 base and J by 0 bases. The CDR3 has 17 residues. For the CDR3, the DNA is TGCGCCAGCAGCTTGAAGACAGGGTCAAGCTCCTACAATGAGCAGTTCTTC. It encodes CASSLKTGSSSYNEQFF.

Many counts were recorded for this clonotype. The CDR3 DNA follows: TGTGCCAGCAGAACAGTTAACTATGGCTACACCTTC. Residues: CASRTVNYGYTF. The chain is built from TRBV27 and TRBJ1-2, with no clear D. There are 12 residues in the CDR3. V was pared by 6 bases and J by 1 base, with 6 bases between. CDR1 is MNHEY, CDR2 SMNVEV, per germline (reference sequence).

This clonotype came up many times. V gene TRBV20-1 combines with J gene TRBJ1-2, with D possibly matching TRBD1 (5 bases). The CDR3 totals 15 residues. V was pared by 3 bases and J by 4 bases, with 18 bases between. CDR1 DFQATT and CDR2 SNEGSKA come from the germline V gene (reference sequence). The CDR3 sequence is CSASSHGDPRYGYTF. The CDR3 nucleotides are TGCAGTGCTAGTTCCCACGGGGACCCGCGCTATGGCTACACCTTC.

The sample holds many counts of this clonotype. The chain links TRBV29-1 to TRBJ1-6; D may be TRBD1 (5 bases). There are 11 residues in the CDR3. CDR1 is SQVTM and CDR2 is ANQGSEA in the germline V gene. With 3 bases removed from V and 8 bases from J, the gap between germline ends came to 5 bases. The CDR3 loop is CSVEGDSPLHF. For the CDR3, the DNA is TGCAGCGTTGAGGGGGATTCACCCCTCCACTTT.

This clonotype was counted a few times. The rearrangement links TRBV21-1 to TRBJ2-4; the table's D gene call, TRBD2, was not cross checked with the DNA. TRBV21-1 is listed as a pseudogene. The CDR3 is 17 residues long. The CDR3 here is CASSNGLEALAKNIQYF. The CDR3 DNA follows: TGTGCCAGCAGCAACGGACTAGAGGCACTCGCCAAAAACATTCAGTACTTC.

This chain links TRBV10-1 with TRBJ2-7; 7 nucleotides align to TRBD2. TRBJ2-5 explains the end of the DNA better; the J call may be wrong. The CDR3 has 14 amino acids. CDR1 is WNHNN, CDR2 SYGVQD, per germline (reference sequence). The CDR3 DNA is TGCGCCAGCAGTGAGGGCTCAGCGGGGGAGACCCAGTACTTC. Translated, it gives CASSEGSAGETQYF.

This clonotype has a handful of counts. This chain connects TRBV6-5 to TRBJ1-6; D not certain. This CDR3 contains 15 residues. The V end was cut by 5 bases, the J end by 10 bases, with 18 bases between. Germline CDR1 reads MNHEY; CDR2 reads SVGAGI. The CDR3 coding sequence is TGTGCCAGCAGTCTATCACAATTCGCGGAATCACCCCTCCACTTT. Its translation: CASSLSQFAESPLHF.

This chain links TRBV5-1 with TRBJ2-1; perhaps TRBD2 as D (6 bases). The CDR3 contains 13 residues. CDR1 and CDR2 (germline): SGHRS, YFSETQ. V lost 3 bases, J lost 5 bases, and 9 bases lay in between. The CDR3 DNA sequence: TGCGCCAGCAGCTCCGCGGGGCACAATGAGCAGTTCTTC. As protein: CASSSAGHNEQFF.

This rearrangement joins TRBV9 to TRBJ2-1; 10 nucleotides align to TRBD2. The germline CDR1 and CDR2 sequences are SGDLS and YYNGEE. V shed 4 bases, J shed 5 bases, and the junction held 12 bases outside the gene matches. This CDR3 has 17 amino acids. In nucleotides, the CDR3 is TGTGCCAGCAGCCCGAGGTCCGGGACTAGCGTTGACAATGAGCAGTTCTTC. Its translation: CASSPRSGTSVDNEQFF.

This sequence joins TRBV29-1 and TRBJ2-5; possibly TRBD2 for D (5 bases). The J call may be incorrect, as the DNA end agrees better with TRBJ2-1. In germline, CDR1 is SQVTM, CDR2 ANQGSEA. The CDR3 spans 12 residues. The CDR3 loop is CSVEGEQETQFF. DNA for the CDR3: TGCAGCGTTGAAGGGGAGCAAGAGACCCAGTTCTTC.

In this sample, this clonotype turned up a few times. This chain joins TRBV29-1 and TRBJ2-7; a possible D gene is TRBD1 (6 bases). CDR1 is SQVTM, CDR2 ANQGSEA, per germline. This CDR3 has 12 amino acids. Trimming pared 4 bases from V and 6 bases from J, leaving 13 bases between. The CDR3 nucleotides are TGCAGCGTTGGACAGGCATTAGGCGAGCAGTACTTC. Translated: CSVGQALGEQYF.

In this sample, this clonotype turned up many times. The J gene is TRBJ1-2, the V gene TRBV2; possible D gene TRBD1, 6 bases. Trimming removed 2 bases at V and 8 bases at J, with 12 bases between. The CDR3 extends over 13 amino acids. Germline lookup yields CDR1 SNHLY and CDR2 FYNNEI. The CDR3 reads CASSELGGRGYTF. For the CDR3, the DNA is TGTGCCAGCAGTGAATTGGGGGGCAGAGGCTACACCTTC.